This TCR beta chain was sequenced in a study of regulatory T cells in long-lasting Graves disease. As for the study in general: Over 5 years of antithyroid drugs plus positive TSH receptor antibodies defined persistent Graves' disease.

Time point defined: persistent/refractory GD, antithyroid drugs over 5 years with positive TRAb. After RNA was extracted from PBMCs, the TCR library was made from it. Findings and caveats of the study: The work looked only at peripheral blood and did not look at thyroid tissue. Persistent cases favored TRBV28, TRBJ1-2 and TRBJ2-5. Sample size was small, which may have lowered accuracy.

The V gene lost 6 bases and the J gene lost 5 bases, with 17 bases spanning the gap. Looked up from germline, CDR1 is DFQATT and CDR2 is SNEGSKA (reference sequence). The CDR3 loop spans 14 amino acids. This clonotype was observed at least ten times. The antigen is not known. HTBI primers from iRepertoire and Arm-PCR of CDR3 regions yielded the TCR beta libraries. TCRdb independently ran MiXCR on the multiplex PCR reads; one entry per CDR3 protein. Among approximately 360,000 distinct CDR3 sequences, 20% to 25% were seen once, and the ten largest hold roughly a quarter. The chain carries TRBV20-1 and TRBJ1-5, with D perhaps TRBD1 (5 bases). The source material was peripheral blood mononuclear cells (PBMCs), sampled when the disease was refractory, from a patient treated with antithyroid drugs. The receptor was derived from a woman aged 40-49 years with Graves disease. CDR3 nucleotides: TGCAGTGCGGGGGTAGGCGGGTCTGATCAGCCCCAGCATTTT. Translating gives CSAGVGGSDQPQHF.